Included here is one T cell receptor (beta chain) sequence, with context. This entry comes from a study of blood T cell repertoires in COVID-19. Study in general: COVID-19 samples collected from the United States, Italy and Spain covered acute and convalescent phases.

Produced via immunoSEQ multiplex PCR; TCRdb's table is partial and in-frame only. Of about 240,000 clones listed, 86% are singletons. The germline CDR1 and CDR2 sequences are SGHRS and YFSETQ. The CDR3 length is 16 residues. Trimming removed 1 base from V and 0 bases from J, with 11 bases in between. Input material: peripheral blood. This sequence joins TRBV5-1 and TRBJ1-3; D gene unclear. This TCR derives from a man older than 75 with acute or convalescent COVID-19. The CDR3 bases are TGCGCCAGCAGCTTGTTGGGCGAGAGCTCTGGAAACACCATATATTTT. This sequence encodes CASSLLGESSGNTIYF. Full variable domain (outside the CDR3, taken from reference TRBV5-1 and TRBJ1-3): KAGVTQTPRYLIKTRGQQVTLSCSPISGHRSVSWYQQTPGQGLQFLFEYFSETQRNKGNFPGRFSGRQFSNSRSEMNVSTLELGDSALYLCASSLLGESSGNTIYFGEGSWLTVV.